The clone carrying this TCR beta chain turned up a few times. Treatment defined: oral pan-JAK inhibitor, 5-10 mg twice daily. This sample stems from a study of CD8+ T cells in alopecia areata. Extracted RNA was reverse transcribed, and the resulting cDNA served as sequencing template. Profiling relied on immunoSEQ multiplex PCR, and the TCRdb table lists in-frame clones only, not all of them. The sample carries 130,000 or so clones, around 60% recorded once. The germline V gene encodes CDR1 SGHTA and CDR2 FQGNSA. The CDR3 is made up of 19 amino acids. Losses at the gene ends were 5 bases for V and 0 bases for J; bases not matched to a gene: 11.

The starting material was CD4+ T cells sorted from blood, obtained at week 4, from a patient treated with tofacitinib. The chain recombines TRBV7-2 with TRBJ2-6; TRBD2 aligns across 9 bases. The TCR comes from a human donor with alopecia areata. CDR3 sequence reads: CASSQLILAGISGANVLTF. The CDR3 DNA sequence: TGTGCCAGCAGCCAACTCATCCTAGCGGGAATCTCTGGGGCCAACGTCCTGACTTTC.